This T cell receptor beta chain comes out of a study of chemoradiotherapy in HPV16-positive cancers. Study overall: A couple of HPV16-positive patients' cells yielded candidate HPV-specific clones and common motifs. Whole-study findings and limits: In HPV16-positive patients, HPV-responsive T-cell expansion tracked better recurrence-free survival.

Repertoires were generated with immunoSEQ multiplex PCR, while TCRdb's copy carries only in-frame clones and drops some. Among 12,000 or so clones listed, around 85% were seen once. Over chemoradiotherapy, repertoires were sampled more than once. From germline, CDR1 is LNHDA and CDR2 SQIVND (reference sequence). V dropped 3 bases and J dropped 6; count of bases not matched to a gene: 7. This CDR3 has 14 amino acids. In its sample, this clone was seen a few times. The antigen is unknown. The sequence derives from a human donor with HPV-associated anogenital cancer. Sequencing used blood, obtained from a patient who underwent chemoradiotherapy. The J gene is TRBJ1-2, the V gene TRBV19; 7 nucleotides match TRBD1. CDR3 sequence: CASSIRFGTDGYTF. Written as DNA, the CDR3 is TGTGCCAGTAGTATTAGATTCGGGACAGATGGCTACACCTTC.